Listed here is a single T cell receptor (beta chain). Its antigen is currently unknown. CDR3 size: 17 residues. CDR1 SGHTA and CDR2 FQGTGA come from the germline V gene. The ends lost 3 bases at V and 6 bases at J; junction bases unmatched: 13. The sample belongs to a study of T-cell reconstitution after alpha-beta-depleted transplantation in children. Study-wide results and caveats: By one year post-transplant, T-cell counts and diversity largely arose from T cells that were newly produced. There were some patients whose high TCRbeta diversity at day 60 came from surviving recipient T cells and thymic progenitors.

It was with unique molecular identifiers that the TCRbeta library was prepared. TCRdb used MiXCR to reprocess the PCR reads, holding one entry per CDR3 protein. The data contain about 1,000,000 distinct CDR3 sequences, under 30% of them singletons. The gene calls are TRBV7-3 and TRBJ2-2; TRBD1 agrees at 7 bases. This clonotype was obtained from a boy in the first two years of life who had a stem cell transplant for SCID, so the T cells may come from the graft donor. The sequences come from PBMCs, mostly from graft donor cells, collected 360 days after TCRalphabeta/CD19-depleted stem cell transplant. The CDR3 DNA reads as TGTGCCAGCAGCTTCCAACCGTCTAAGACAGGGCCCGGGGAGCTGTTTTTT. Translating gives CASSFQPSKTGPGELFF.